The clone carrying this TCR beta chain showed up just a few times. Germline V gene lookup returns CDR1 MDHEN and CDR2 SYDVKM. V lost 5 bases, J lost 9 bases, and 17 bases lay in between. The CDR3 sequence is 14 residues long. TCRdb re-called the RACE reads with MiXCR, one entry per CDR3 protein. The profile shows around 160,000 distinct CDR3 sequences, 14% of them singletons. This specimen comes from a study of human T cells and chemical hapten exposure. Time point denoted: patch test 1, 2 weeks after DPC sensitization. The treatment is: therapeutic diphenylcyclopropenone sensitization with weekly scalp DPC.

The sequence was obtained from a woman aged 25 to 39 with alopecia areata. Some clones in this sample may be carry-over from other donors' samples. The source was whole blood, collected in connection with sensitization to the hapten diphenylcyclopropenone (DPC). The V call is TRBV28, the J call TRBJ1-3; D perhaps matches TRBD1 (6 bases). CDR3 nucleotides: TGTGCCAGCAGTCCCCGGGACACCCGAGGCACCATATATTTT. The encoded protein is CASSPRDTRGTIYF.